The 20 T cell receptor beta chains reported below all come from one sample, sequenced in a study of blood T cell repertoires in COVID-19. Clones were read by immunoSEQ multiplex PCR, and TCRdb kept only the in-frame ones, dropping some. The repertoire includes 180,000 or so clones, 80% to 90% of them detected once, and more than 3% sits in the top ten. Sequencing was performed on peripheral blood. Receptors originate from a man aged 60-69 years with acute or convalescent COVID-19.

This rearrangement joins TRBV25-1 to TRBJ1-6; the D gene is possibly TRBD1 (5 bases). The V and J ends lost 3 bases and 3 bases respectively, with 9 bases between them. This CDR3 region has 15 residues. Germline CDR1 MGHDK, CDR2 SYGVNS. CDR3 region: CASSDRQSYNSPLHF. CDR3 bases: TGTGCCAGCAGTGACCGACAGAGCTATAATTCACCCCTCCACTTT.

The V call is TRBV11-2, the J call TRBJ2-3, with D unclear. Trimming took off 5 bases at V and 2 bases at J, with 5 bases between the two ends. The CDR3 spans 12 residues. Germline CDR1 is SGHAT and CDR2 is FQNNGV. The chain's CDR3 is CASSPFTDTQYF. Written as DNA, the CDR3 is TGTGCCAGCAGCCCGTTCACAGATACGCAGTATTTT.

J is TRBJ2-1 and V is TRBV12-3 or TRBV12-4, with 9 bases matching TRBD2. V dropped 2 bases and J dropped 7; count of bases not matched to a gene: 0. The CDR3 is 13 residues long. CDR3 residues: CASSLLAGNEQFF. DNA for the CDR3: TGTGCCAGCAGTTTACTAGCGGGAAATGAGCAGTTCTTC.

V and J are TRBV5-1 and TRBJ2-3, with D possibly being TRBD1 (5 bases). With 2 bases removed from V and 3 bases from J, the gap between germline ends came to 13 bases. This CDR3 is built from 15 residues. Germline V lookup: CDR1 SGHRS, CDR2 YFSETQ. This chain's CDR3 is CASSFSQGITDTQYF. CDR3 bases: TGCGCCAGCAGCTTTAGTCAGGGTATAACAGATACGCAGTATTTT.

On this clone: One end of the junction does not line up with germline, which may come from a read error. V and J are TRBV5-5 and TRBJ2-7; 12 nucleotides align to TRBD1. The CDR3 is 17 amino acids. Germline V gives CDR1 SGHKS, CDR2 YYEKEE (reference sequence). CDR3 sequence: CASRLGTGGESGYEQYF. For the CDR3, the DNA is TGTGCCAGCAGATTGGGGACAGGGGGCGAATCTGGGTACGAGCAGTACTTC. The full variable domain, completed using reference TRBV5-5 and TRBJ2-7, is DAGVTQSPTHLIKTRGQQVTLRCSPISGHKSVSWYQQVLGQGPQFIFQYYEKEERGRGNFPDRFSARQFPNYSSELNVNALLLGDSALYLCASRLGTGGESGYEQYFGPGTRLTVT.

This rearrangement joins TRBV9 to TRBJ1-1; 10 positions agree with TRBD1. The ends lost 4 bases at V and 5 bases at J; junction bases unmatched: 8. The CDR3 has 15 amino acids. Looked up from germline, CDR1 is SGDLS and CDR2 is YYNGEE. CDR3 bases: TGTGCCAGCAGCACTTCGACAGGGGGCAGAACTGAAGCTTTCTTT. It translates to CASSTSTGGRTEAFF.

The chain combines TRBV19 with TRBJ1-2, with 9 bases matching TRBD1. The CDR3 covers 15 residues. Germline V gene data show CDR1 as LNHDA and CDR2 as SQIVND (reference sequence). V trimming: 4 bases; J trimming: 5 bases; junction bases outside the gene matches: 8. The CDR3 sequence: CASSTEGQGTYGYTF. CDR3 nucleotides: TGTGCCAGTAGTACAGAGGGACAGGGTACATATGGCTACACCTTC.

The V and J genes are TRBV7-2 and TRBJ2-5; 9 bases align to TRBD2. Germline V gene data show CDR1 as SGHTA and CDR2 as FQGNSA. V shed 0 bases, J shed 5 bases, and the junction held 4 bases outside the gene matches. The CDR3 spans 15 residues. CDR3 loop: CASSLARGGRETQYF. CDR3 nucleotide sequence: TGTGCCAGCAGCTTAGCGCGGGGGGGACGGGAGACCCAGTACTTC.

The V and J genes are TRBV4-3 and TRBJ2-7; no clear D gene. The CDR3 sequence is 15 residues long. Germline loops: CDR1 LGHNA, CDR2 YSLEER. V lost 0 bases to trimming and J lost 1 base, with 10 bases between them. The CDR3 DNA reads TGCGCCAGCAGCCAAGATGCGGCGGCATCCTACGAGCAGTACTTC. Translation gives CASSQDAAASYEQYF.

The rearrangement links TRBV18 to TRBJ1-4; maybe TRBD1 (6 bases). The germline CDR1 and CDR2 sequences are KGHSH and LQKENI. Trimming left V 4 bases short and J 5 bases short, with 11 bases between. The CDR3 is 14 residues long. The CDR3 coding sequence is TGTGCCAGCTCACTACAGGGCCTGAATGAAAAACTGTTTTTT. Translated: CASSLQGLNEKLFF.

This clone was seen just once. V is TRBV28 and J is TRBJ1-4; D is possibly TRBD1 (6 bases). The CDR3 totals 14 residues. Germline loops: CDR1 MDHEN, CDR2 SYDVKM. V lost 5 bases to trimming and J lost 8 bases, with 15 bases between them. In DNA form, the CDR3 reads TGTGCCAGCAGTATATACAGGGCCGGCGAAAAACTGTTTTTT. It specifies CASSIYRAGEKLFF.

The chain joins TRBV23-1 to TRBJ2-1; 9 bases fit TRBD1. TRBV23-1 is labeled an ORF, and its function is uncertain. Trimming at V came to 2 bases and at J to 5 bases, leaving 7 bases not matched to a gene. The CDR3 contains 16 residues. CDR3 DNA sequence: TGCGCCAGCAGTCAACCGAGACGGACAGGGGACAATGAGCAGTTCTTC. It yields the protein CASSQPRRTGDNEQFF.

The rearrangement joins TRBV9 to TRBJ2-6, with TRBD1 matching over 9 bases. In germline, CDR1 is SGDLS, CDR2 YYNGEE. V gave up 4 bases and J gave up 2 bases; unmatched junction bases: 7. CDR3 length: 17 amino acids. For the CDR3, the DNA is TGTGCCAGCAGCCCAATGACAGGGGGAGCTGGGGCCAACGTCCTGACTTTC. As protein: CASSPMTGGAGANVLTF. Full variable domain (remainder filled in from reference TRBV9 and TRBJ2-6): DSGVTQTPKHLITATGQRVTLRCSPRSGDLSVYWYQQSLDQGLQFLIQYYNGEERAKGNILERFSAQQFPDLHSELNLSSLELGDSALYFCASSPMTGGAGANVLTFGAGSRLTVL.

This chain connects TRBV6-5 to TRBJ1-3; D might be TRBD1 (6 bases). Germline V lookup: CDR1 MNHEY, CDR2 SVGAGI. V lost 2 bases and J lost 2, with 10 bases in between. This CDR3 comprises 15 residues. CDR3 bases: TGTGCCAGCAGTTACACCCACAGGGCTGGAAACACCATATATTTT. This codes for CASSYTHRAGNTIYF.

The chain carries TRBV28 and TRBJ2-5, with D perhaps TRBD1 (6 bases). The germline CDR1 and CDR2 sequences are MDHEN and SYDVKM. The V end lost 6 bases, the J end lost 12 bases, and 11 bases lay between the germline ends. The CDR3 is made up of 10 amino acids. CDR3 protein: CASSNRVKYF. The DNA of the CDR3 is TGTGCCAGCAGCAACAGGGTCAAGTACTTC.

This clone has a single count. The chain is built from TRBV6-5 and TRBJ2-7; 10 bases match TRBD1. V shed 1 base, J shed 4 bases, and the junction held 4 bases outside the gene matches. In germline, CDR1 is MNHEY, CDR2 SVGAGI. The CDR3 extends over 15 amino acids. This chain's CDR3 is CASSYFGTGAYEQYF. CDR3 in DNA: TGTGCCAGCAGTTACTTCGGGACAGGGGCATACGAGCAGTACTTC.

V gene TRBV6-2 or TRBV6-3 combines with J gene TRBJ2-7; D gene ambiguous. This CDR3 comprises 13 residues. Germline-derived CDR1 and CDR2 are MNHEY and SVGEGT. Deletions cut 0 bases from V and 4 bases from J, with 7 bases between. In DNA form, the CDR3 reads TGTGCCAGCAGTTACTCCTCTTATTACGAGCAGTACTTC. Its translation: CASSYSSYYEQYF.

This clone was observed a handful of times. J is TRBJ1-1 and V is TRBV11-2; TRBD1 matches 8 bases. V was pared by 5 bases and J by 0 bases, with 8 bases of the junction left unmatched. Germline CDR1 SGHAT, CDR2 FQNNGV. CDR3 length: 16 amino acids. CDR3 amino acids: CASSPQTGALNTEAFF. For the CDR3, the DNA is TGTGCCAGCAGCCCCCAGACAGGGGCATTGAACACTGAAGCTTTCTTT.

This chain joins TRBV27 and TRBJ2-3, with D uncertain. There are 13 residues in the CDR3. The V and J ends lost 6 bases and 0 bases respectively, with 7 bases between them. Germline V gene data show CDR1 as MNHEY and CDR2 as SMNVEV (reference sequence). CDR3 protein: CASSRYSTDTQYF. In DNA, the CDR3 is TGTGCCAGCAGCAGGTATAGCACAGATACGCAGTATTTT.

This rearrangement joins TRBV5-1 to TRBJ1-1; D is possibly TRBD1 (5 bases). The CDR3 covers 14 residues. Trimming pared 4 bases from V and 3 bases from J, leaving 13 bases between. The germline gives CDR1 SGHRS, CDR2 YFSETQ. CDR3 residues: CASSPDGGDTEAFF. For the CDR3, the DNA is TGCGCCAGCAGCCCGGACGGAGGGGACACTGAAGCTTTCTTT.